This TCR beta chain was sequenced in a study of blood T cell repertoires in COVID-19 (dated by TCRdb to between 2020 and 2021). Notes on the research overall: Collaborator samples came from the United States, Italy and Spain and covered acute and convalescent phases of COVID-19. A freely available public database, intended as a resource for researchers studying the immune response to SARS-CoV-2, is where the repertoires were released. Where HLA class I and class II types were available, the types were taken from metadata supplied by the sample provider, not from assay-based typing. Sample metadata almost always included a de-identified subject ID, COVID-19 status, age in years and sex. Deeply sampled blood TCRbeta repertoires from subjects exposed to, actively infected with, or recovered from COVID-19 were included in the dataset. The material from the prospective study consisted of cDNA or gDNA derived from T cells, B-cell-depleted T cells, or PBMCs. Samples were obtained from the ongoing ImmuneRACE study (first 160 participants) and from roughly 1,300 subjects provided by 6 global collaborators. Study-wide findings and limitations: Clinical and demographic metadata were provided uncurated, with the amount varying by source and participant.

TCRbeta CDR3 regions were amplified from genomic DNA by means of the immunoSEQ Assay, a bias-controlled multiplex PCR. Under the source paper's analysis protocol: Nucleated cell counts per sample were estimated from amplification of reference gene primers within the assay. To quantify the absolute abundance of each unique TCRbeta CDR3 rearrangement, sequence reads were collapsed and filtered. For each sample, productive Simpson clonality was calculated by taking the square root of Simpson's diversity index across productive rearrangements. The table comes from immuneACCESS by way of TCRdb, which keeps in-frame sequences with V and J called. Part of the clones is missing from these tables; in studies checked, under half for an unresolved V gene and the rest for unknown reasons. V and J calls and clone size follow that table, whereas D and trimming were derived from the DNA. The sample table records around 99,000 clones; over 60% of these occur just once. The top ten hold roughly 4% of the sample.

Notes on this clone: The clone's antigen remains unknown. Qualities for individual bases were not recorded, and no much larger clone is one base off.

As encoded in the germline V gene, CDR1 is KGHSH while CDR2 is LQKENI. The junction shows trimming of 4 bases on V and 1 base on J, plus 12 bases between the germline ends. The CDR3, from cysteine to phenylalanine, totals 15 residues. Only the CDR3 region is kept as DNA, spanning 45 bases read in frame from base 1. Each collaborating institution followed its own protocols to collect whole blood in K2EDTA tubes. For TCRbeta analysis, collaborator samples were shipped as frozen whole blood, as isolated PBMCs, or as DNA extracted from either sample type. The receptor comes from an older man with acute or convalescent COVID-19. Sequencing input: peripheral blood. This receptor chain uses TRBV18 and TRBJ2-3; the best D guess is TRBD2, with 6 bases matching. This receptor has the CDR3 CASSRTEGGTDTQYF. The bases are TGTGCCAGCTCACGAACGGAGGGTGGCACAGATACGCAGTATTTT. Supplemented by the reference TRBV18 and TRBJ2-3 proteins around the CDR3, the complete variable domain is NAGVMQNPRHLVRRRGQEARLRCSPMKGHSHVYWYRQLPEEGLKFMVYLQKENIIDESGMPKERFSAEFPKEGPSILRIQQVVRGDSAAYFCASSRTEGGTDTQYFGPGTRLTVL.